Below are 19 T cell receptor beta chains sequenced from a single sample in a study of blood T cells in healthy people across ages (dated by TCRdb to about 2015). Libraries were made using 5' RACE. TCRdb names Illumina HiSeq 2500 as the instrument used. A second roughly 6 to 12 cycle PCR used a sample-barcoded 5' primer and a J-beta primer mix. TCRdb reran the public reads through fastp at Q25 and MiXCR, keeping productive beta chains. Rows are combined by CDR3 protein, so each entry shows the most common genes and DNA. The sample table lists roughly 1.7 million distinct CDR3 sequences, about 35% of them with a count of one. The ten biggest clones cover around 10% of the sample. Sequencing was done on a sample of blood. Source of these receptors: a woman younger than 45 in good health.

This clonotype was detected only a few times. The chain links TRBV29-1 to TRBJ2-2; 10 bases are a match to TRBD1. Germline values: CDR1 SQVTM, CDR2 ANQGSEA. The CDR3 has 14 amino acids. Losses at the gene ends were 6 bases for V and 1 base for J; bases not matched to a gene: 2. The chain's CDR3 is CSVGTGENTGELFF. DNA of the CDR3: TGCAGCGTGGGGACAGGGGAGAACACCGGGGAGCTGTTTTTT.

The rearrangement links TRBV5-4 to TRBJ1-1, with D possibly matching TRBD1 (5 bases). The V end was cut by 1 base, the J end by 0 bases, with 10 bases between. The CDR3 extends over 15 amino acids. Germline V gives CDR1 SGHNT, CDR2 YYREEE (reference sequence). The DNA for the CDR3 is TGTGCCAGCAGCTTGCTTGCGGGGGTGAACACTGAAGCTTTCTTT. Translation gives CASSLLAGVNTEAFF.

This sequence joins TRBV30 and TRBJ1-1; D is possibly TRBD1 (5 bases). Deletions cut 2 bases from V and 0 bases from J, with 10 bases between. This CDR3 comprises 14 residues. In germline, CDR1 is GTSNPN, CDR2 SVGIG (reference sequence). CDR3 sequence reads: CAWSIGTVNTEAFF. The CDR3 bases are TGTGCCTGGAGTATCGGGACGGTGAACACTGAAGCTTTCTTT.

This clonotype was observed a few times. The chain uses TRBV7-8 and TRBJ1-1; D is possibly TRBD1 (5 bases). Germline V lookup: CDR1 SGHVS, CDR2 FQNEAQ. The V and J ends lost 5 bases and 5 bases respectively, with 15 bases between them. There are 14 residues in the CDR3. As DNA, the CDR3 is TGTGCCAGCAGCACCCTGCAGGGAGGAACTGAAGCTTTCTTT. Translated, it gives CASSTLQGGTEAFF. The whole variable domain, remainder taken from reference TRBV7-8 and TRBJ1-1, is GAGVSQSPRYKVAKRGQDVALRCDPISGHVSLFWYQQALGQGPEFLTYFQNEAQLDKSGLPSDRFFAERPEGSVSTLKIQRTQQEDSAVYLCASSTLQGGTEAFFGQGTRLTVV.

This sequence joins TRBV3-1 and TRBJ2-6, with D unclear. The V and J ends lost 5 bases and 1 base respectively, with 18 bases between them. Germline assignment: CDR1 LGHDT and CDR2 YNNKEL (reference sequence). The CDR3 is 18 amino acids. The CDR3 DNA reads TGTGCCAGCAGCTTACGCGGCGCCATGGGATCTGGGGCCAACGTCCTGACTTTC. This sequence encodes CASSLRGAMGSGANVLTF.

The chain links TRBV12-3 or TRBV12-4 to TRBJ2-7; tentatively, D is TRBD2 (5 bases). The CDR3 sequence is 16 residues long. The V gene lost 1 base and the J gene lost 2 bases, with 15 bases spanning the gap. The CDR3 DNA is TGTGCCAGCAGTTTAGGTCGCCGGCGACTAACCTACGAGCAGTACTTC. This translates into CASSLGRRRLTYEQYF.

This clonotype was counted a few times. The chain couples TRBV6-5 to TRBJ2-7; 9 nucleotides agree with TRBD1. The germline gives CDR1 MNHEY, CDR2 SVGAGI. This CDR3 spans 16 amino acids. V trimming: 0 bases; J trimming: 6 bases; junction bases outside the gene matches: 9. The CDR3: CASSYSTGTGWGEQYF. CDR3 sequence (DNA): TGTGCCAGCAGTTACTCTACAGGGACAGGGTGGGGCGAGCAGTACTTC.

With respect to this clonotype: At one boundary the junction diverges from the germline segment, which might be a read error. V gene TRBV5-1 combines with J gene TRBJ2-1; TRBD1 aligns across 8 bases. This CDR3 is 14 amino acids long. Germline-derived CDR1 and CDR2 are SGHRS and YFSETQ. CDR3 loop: CASSKGQGNNGQVF. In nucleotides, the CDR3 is TGCGCCAGCAGCAAAGGACAGGGAAACAATGGGCAGGTCTTC.

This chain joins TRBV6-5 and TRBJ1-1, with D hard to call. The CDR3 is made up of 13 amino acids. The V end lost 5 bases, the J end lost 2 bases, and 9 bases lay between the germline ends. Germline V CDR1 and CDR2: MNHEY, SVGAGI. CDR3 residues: CASSAQTNTEAFF. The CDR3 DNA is TGTGCCAGCAGTGCACAGACTAACACTGAAGCTTTCTTT.

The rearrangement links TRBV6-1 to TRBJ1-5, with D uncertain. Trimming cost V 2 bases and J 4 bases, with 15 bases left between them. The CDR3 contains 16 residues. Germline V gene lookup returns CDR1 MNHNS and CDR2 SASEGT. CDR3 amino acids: CASSERRADYNQPQHF. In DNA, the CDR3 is TGTGCCAGCAGTGAACGTCGGGCAGATTATAATCAGCCCCAGCATTTT.

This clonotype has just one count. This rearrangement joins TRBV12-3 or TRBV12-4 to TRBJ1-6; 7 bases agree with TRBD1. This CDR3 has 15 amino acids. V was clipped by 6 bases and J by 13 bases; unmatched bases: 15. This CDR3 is CASSQDRVGMFPLHF. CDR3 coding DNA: TGTGCCAGCAGCCAAGACAGGGTGGGAATGTTCCCCCTCCACTTT.

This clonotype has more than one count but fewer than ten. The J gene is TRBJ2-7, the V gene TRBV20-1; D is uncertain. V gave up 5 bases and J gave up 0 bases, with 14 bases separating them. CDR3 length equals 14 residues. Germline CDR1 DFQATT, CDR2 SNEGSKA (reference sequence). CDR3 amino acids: CSASSQTGSYEQYF. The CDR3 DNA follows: TGCAGTGCTTCAAGCCAAACGGGCTCCTACGAGCAGTACTTC.

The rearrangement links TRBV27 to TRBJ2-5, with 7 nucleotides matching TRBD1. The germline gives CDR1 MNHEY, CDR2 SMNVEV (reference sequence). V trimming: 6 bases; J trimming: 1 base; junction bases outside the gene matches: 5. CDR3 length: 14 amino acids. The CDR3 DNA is TGTGCCAGCAGAACACAGGGGCCCCAAGAGACCCAGTACTTC. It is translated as CASRTQGPQETQYF.

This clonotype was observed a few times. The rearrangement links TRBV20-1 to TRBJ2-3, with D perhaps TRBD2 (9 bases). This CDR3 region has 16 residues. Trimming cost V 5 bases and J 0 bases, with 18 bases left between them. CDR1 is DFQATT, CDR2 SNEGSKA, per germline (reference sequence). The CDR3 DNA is TGCAGTGCTCCCCAGGGGGCGGGGGGGAGCACAGATACGCAGTATTTT. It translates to CSAPQGAGGSTDTQYF.

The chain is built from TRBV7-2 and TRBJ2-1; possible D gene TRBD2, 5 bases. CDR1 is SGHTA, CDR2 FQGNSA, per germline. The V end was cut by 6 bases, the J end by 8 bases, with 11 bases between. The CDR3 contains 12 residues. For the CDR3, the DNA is TGTGCCAGCAGATTTATGGAGGATGAGCAGTTCTTC. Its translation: CASRFMEDEQFF.

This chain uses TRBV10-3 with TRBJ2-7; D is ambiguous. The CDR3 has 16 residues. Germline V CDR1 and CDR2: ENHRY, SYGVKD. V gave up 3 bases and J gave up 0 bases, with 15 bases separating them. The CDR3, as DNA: TGTGCCATCAGTGACGCTGGGGTCGGATCCTCCTACGAGCAGTACTTC. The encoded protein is CAISDAGVGSSYEQYF.

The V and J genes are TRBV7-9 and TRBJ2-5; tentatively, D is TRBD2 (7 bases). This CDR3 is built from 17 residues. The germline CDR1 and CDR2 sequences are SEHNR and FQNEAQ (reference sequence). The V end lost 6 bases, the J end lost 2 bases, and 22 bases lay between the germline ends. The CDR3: CASSPRGAPPLQETQYF. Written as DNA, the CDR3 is TGTGCCAGCAGTCCCCGGGGGGCTCCTCCGCTACAAGAGACCCAGTACTTC. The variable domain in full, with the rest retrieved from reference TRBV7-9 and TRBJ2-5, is DTGVSQNPRHKITKRGQNVTFRCDPISEHNRLYWYRQTLGQGPEFLTYFQNEAQLEKSRLLSDRFSAERPKGSFSTLEIQRTEQGDSAMYLCASSPRGAPPLQETQYFGPGTRLLVL.

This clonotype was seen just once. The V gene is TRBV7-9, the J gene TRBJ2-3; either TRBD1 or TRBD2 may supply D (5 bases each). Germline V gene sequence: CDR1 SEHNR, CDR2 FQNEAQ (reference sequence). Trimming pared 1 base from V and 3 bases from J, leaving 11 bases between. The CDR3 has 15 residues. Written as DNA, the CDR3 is TGTGCCAGCAGCTTAGGGGTCTGGGGGACAGATACGCAGTATTTT. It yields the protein CASSLGVWGTDTQYF.

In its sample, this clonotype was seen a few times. The CDR3 region has the DNA TGCGCCAGCAGATCCGACAGGAATGAGCAGTTCTTC. Translating it yields CASRSDRNEQFF. The chain recombines TRBV4-1 with TRBJ2-1; D is possibly TRBD1 (6 bases). V lost 6 bases to trimming and J lost 7 bases, with 10 bases between them. The CDR3 contains 12 residues. Looked up from germline, CDR1 is MGHRA and CDR2 is YSYEKL.